A selection of T cell receptor beta chains follows, all from one sample in a study of T cells in Graves' hyperthyroidism and ophthalmopathy. TCRdb processed the multiplex PCR reads anew with MiXCR; each CDR3 protein has one entry. The repertoire holds about 290,000 distinct CDR3 sequences, with roughly 14% as singletons. Specimen: blood. The receptors originated from a young woman with Graves' hyperthyroidism that later progressed to Graves' ophthalmopathy. The CDR3 runs from the conserved cysteine through the conserved F or W. The D gene is left open where the match is weak. Only some rows state a clone size, as once, few, many or a class for expanded clones.

NA | TRBJ2-3 | NA | TRBV6-1 | CASGSPAITDTQYF | TGTGCCAGCGGTTCGCCTGCTATCACAGATACGCAGTATTTT
many | TRBJ2-7 | NA | TRBV2 | CASSPEGAGLPYEQYF | TGTGCCAGCAGCCCCGAGGGGGCGGGACTCCCCTACGAGCAGTACTTC
many | TRBJ2-5 | TRBD2 | TRBV28 | CASRPWEGLAGQETQYF | TGTGCCAGCAGGCCATGGGAGGGACTAGCGGGCCAAGAGACCCAGTACTTC
many | TRBJ2-7 | NA | TRBV20-1 | CSARGGMSLSYEQYF | TGCAGTGCTAGAGGGGGGATGTCGCTCTCCTACGAGCAGTACTTC
many | TRBJ2-5 | TRBD2 | TRBV20-1 | CSASSGRGETQYF | TGCAGTGCTAGTTCGGGGAGGGGCGAGACCCAGTACTTC
many | TRBJ2-1 | NA | TRBV7-7 | CASSNSGRDEQFF | TGTGCTAGCAGTAACTCAGGGCGCGATGAGCAGTTCTTC
many | TRBJ1-1 | TRBD1 | TRBV7-2 | CASSLTGGTVTAFF | TGTGCCAGCAGCTTAACAGGGGGCACTGTAACGGCTTTCTTT
many | TRBJ1-2 | TRBD1 | TRBV7-2 | CASSPGTGSYGYTF | TGTGCCAGCAGCCCCGGGACAGGATCTTATGGCTACACCTTC
many | TRBJ2-1 | NA | TRBV7-2 | CASSPGPYNEQFF | TGTGCCAGCAGCCCCGGGCCTTACAATGAGCAGTTCTTC
many | TRBJ2-7 | TRBD1 | TRBV28 | CASSSAGTGAYEQYF | TGTGCCAGCAGTTCCGCCGGGACAGGGGCCTACGAGCAGTACTTC
many | TRBJ2-3 | TRBD2 | TRBV20-1 | CSARLAGAAADTQYF | TGCAGTGCTAGACTTGCGGGAGCTGCGGCAGATACGCAGTATTTT
few | TRBJ1-1 | NA | TRBV6-4 | CASSEYDRGEAFF | TGTGCCAGCAGTGAATACGACAGAGGGGAAGCTTTCTTT
NA | TRBJ2-1 | TRBD2 | TRBV4-1 | CASSQLGLAHNEQFF | TGCGCCAGCAGCCAACTGGGACTAGCCCACAATGAGCAGTTCTTC
many | TRBJ2-1 | NA | TRBV5-1 | CASSLGGAANNEQFF | TGCGCCAGCAGCTTGGGGGGAGCCGCAAACAATGAGCAGTTCTTC
NA | TRBJ1-3 | NA | TRBV11-2 | CASSLRAPGHMSSGNTIYF | TGTGCCAGCAGCCTTAGAGCCCCGGGACACATGAGCTCTGGAAACACCATATATTTT
many | TRBJ1-2 | NA | TRBV20-1 | CSARDSDSIYGYTF | TGCAGTGCTAGAGATTCCGACAGTATCTATGGCTACACCTTC
many | TRBJ2-1 | NA | TRBV3-1 | CASSQEATRDGGYNEQFF | TGTGCCAGCAGCCAAGAGGCTACCCGGGACGGCGGATACAATGAGCAGTTCTTC
NA | TRBJ1-2 | NA | TRBV5-8 | CASSLASRPQGGYTF | TGTGCCAGCAGCTTGGCCAGCAGGCCCCAGGGAGGCTACACCTTC
many | TRBJ2-1 | NA | TRBV10-3 | CATGGGEVGEQFF | TGTGCCACTGGGGGCGGGGAGGTTGGTGAGCAGTTCTTC
NA | TRBJ1-1 | NA | TRBV20-1 | CSARVAGTLGKTEAFF | TGCAGTGCTAGAGTGGCAGGGACATTGGGGAAAACTGAAGCTTTCTTT
NA | TRBJ1-2 | TRBD1 | TRBV7-9 | CASSSVGTRGQGYGYTF | TGTGCCAGCAGCTCCGTCGGTACCAGGGGGCAGGGCTATGGCTACACCTTC
few | TRBJ2-2 | NA | TRBV15 | CATSIERALAGELFF | TGTGCCACCAGCATAGAGCGGGCCCTAGCGGGGGAGCTGTTTTTT
many | TRBJ2-7 | TRBD2 | TRBV7-8 | CASTGEGPGLEAYEQYF | TGTGCCAGCACGGGCGAGGGGCCGGGACTAGAGGCCTACGAGCAGTACTTC
NA | TRBJ2-1 | TRBD2 | TRBV20-1 | CSGRTSGRADEQFF | TGCAGTGGAAGGACTAGCGGGAGGGCAGATGAGCAGTTCTTC
many | TRBJ1-1 | TRBD1 | TRBV24-1 | CATGQGETEAFF | TGTGCCACGGGCCAGGGGGAAACTGAAGCTTTCTTT
many | TRBJ2-3 | TRBD2 | TRBV7-8 | CASSVAGISDTQYF | TGTGCCAGCAGCGTAGCGGGAATTTCAGATACGCAGTATTTT
many | TRBJ1-5 | NA | TRBV27 | CASSPSQGTGPQHF | TGTGCCAGCAGTCCTTCACAGGGCACAGGGCCCCAGCATTTT
NA | TRBJ2-7 | NA | TRBV5-5 | CASSLGWWTGWHEQYF | TGTGCCAGCAGCTTGGGTTGGTGGACGGGATGGCACGAGCAGTACTTC
few | TRBJ2-1 | NA | TRBV5-1 | CASSWGTNEQFF | TGCGCCAGCAGTTGGGGTACCAATGAGCAGTTCTTC
many | TRBJ2-7 | NA | TRBV28 | CASSSGGIVTYEQYF | TGTGCCAGCAGTTCAGGTGGGATAGTCACCTACGAGCAGTACTTC
many | TRBJ1-5 | NA | TRBV19 | CASSVGRLTHGSNQPQHF | TGTGCCAGTAGTGTAGGGCGCCTGACTCACGGGAGCAATCAGCCCCAGCATTTT
many | TRBJ2-1 | NA | TRBV27 | CASTPRQGYNEQFF | TGTGCCAGCACCCCGCGGCAGGGGTACAATGAGCAGTTCTTC
few | TRBJ1-1 | NA | TRBV19 | CASSIRGAESEAFF | TGTGCCAGTAGTATTCGGGGGGCCGAATCGGAAGCTTTCTTT
many | TRBJ1-2 | NA | TRBV29-1 | CSVDPPGGGGYTF | TGCAGCGTTGATCCCCCAGGAGGGGGTGGCTACACCTTC
NA | TRBJ2-2 | NA | TRBV7-3 | CASSSEYRPNTGELFF | TGTGCCAGCAGCTCGGAATACAGGCCGAACACCGGGGAGCTGTTTTTT
many | TRBJ1-1 | NA | TRBV27 | CASSLSESEYTEAFF | TGTGCCAGCAGTTTATCGGAATCGGAATACACTGAAGCTTTCTTT
many | TRBJ2-7 | TRBD2 | TRBV7-9 | CATMTSAASYEQYF | TGTGCCACCATGACTAGCGCCGCATCCTACGAGCAGTACTTC
many | TRBJ2-7 | TRBD1 | TRBV11-1 | CASSIGTGSEQYF | TGTGCCAGCAGCATCGGGACAGGGAGCGAGCAGTACTTC
many | TRBJ1-5 | NA | TRBV30 | CAWSVGYSQPQHF | TGTGCCTGGAGTGTAGGCTACAGTCAGCCCCAGCATTTT
many | TRBJ1-5 | TRBD1 | TRBV28 | CASSRDRGPSYWSNQPQHF | TGTGCCAGCAGTAGGGACAGGGGGCCCAGTTATTGGAGCAATCAGCCCCAGCATTTT
NA | TRBJ1-4 | NA | TRBV7-9 | CASSLSSGPSEKLFF | TGTGCCAGCAGCTTAAGCTCAGGCCCTTCTGAAAAACTGTTTTTT
NA | TRBJ1-2 | NA | TRBV13 | CASSLDQDYGYTF | TGTGCCAGCAGCTTGGATCAGGACTATGGCTACACCTTC
many | TRBJ2-7 | TRBD1 | TRBV6-2/TRBV6-3 | CASSYLDRVSDEQYF | TGTGCCAGCAGTTACCTGGACAGGGTCTCGGACGAGCAGTACTTC
many | TRBJ2-1 | NA | TRBV20-1 | CSARDQWSSYNEQFF | TGCAGTGCTAGAGACCAGTGGAGCTCCTACAATGAGCAGTTCTTC
many | TRBJ2-3 | TRBD2 | TRBV12-3/TRBV12-4 | CASSLRWTSGTDTQYF | TGTGCCAGCAGTTTAAGGTGGACTAGCGGGACAGATACGCAGTATTTT
many | TRBJ2-1 | NA | TRBV15 | CATSRYGFDFGSLYNEQFF | TGTGCCACCAGCAGATATGGTTTTGATTTTGGGTCTTTATACAATGAGCAGTTCTTC
many | TRBJ2-1 | NA | TRBV7-2 | CASSLDSLGVEQFF | TGTGCCAGCAGCTTGGACAGTCTGGGGGTTGAGCAGTTCTTC
many | TRBJ2-5 | TRBD2 | TRBV24-1 | CATSDQDGGTSGKETQYF | TGTGCCACCAGTGATCAGGACGGGGGGACTAGCGGGAAGGAGACCCAGTACTTC
NA | TRBJ2-1 | TRBD2 | TRBV4-1 | CASSSRGGGLAGSNEQFF | TGCGCCAGCAGCTCCCGGGGGGGGGGACTAGCGGGGAGCAATGAGCAGTTCTTC
NA | TRBJ2-2 | TRBD2 | TRBV4-3 | CASSQDRGVPGELFF | TGCGCCAGCAGCCAAGATCGGGGGGTCCCCGGGGAGCTGTTTTTT
many | TRBJ2-3 | TRBD2 | TRBV12-3/TRBV12-4 | CASSPISGSGIADTQYF | TGTGCCAGCAGTCCGATCTCGGGTAGCGGGATCGCAGATACGCAGTATTTT
many | TRBJ1-6 | NA | TRBV28 | CAISRGGVVSPLHF | TGTGCCATCTCCAGGGGCGGAGTGGTCTCACCCCTCCACTTT
few | TRBJ2-5 | NA | TRBV4-3 | CASSQGFGFWETQYF | TGCGCCAGCAGCCAAGGATTTGGGTTCTGGGAGACCCAGTACTTC
many | TRBJ1-5 | NA | TRBV6-1 | CASCGVSNQPQHF | TGTGCCAGCTGCGGGGTTAGCAATCAGCCCCAGCATTTT
NA | TRBJ1-3 | NA | TRBV4-3 | CASSQEQPGNTIYF | TGCGCCAGCAGCCAAGAACAGCCTGGAAACACCATATATTTT
many | TRBJ2-3 | NA | TRBV20-1 | CSANPRGFSTDTQYF | TGCAGTGCTAACCCGAGGGGTTTTAGCACAGATACGCAGTATTTT
NA | TRBJ2-5 | TRBD2 | TRBV7-7 | CASSPRTGGLAGAYWRGETQYF | TGTGCTAGCAGCCCCCGGACAGGGGGACTAGCGGGAGCATATTGGAGGGGGGAGACCCAGTACTTC
many | TRBJ2-1 | TRBD2 | TRBV12-3/TRBV12-4 | CASSNRLADYNEQFF | TGTGCCAGCAGCAACCGGCTAGCGGACTACAATGAGCAGTTCTTC